This TCR beta chain was identified during a study of human T cells and chemical hapten exposure. TCRdb re-called the RACE reads with MiXCR, one entry per CDR3 protein. This table holds more than 150,000 distinct CDR3 sequences, around 15% found once. This clonotype appeared a few times. The CDR3 sequence is 15 residues long. Germline V gives CDR1 MNHEY, CDR2 SVGAGI. The V gene end was trimmed by 0 bases and the J gene end by 12 bases; junction bases not matched to a gene: 10. Time point described: patch test 1, 2 weeks after DPC sensitization. Specified treatment: therapeutic diphenylcyclopropenone sensitization with weekly scalp DPC.

The material was whole blood, obtained in connection with sensitization to the hapten diphenylcyclopropenone (DPC). This TCR was recovered from a young woman with alopecia areata. Some clones in this sample may be carry-over from other donors' samples. The V call is TRBV6-5, the J call TRBJ1-4, with 7 bases aligning to TRBD1. The CDR3 DNA reads as TGTGCCAGCAGTTACTCAGGGGGCGTTGGCCGAGAACTGTTTTTT. It is translated as CASSYSGGVGRELFF.